The 31 T cell receptor beta chains below come from one sample, sequenced in a study of CD8+CD57+ T cells in acquired aplastic anemia. Only patients with CD8+CD57+ cell expansion on flow cytometry were chosen for sequencing. It was genomic DNA that served as the template for profiling TCR beta VDJ and CDR3. TCRdb re-called the reads with MiXCR, one entry per CDR3 protein. Among 150,000 to 200,000 distinct CDR3 sequences, about 50% were seen once, and the ten largest hold more than 30%. The sequencing input was sorted CD4+, CD8+, or CD8+CD57+ T cells (not recorded which) from PBMCs. These receptor sequences come from a human donor with aplastic anemia.

Ten or more counts support this clonotype. The V gene is TRBV20-1, the J gene TRBJ2-2; 15 bases fit TRBD2. The length of the CDR3 is 19 residues. CDR1 is DFQATT and CDR2 is SNEGSKA in the germline V gene (reference sequence). With 0 bases clipped from V and 5 bases from J, the junction kept 10 bases outside the gene matches. CDR3: CSARDPRTSGRANTGELFF. The CDR3 DNA follows: TGCAGTGCTAGAGATCCTCGGACTAGCGGGAGGGCCAATACCGGGGAGCTGTTTTTT.

The V call is TRBV20-1, the J call TRBJ2-3; D gene uncertain. There are 13 residues in the CDR3. Looked up from germline, CDR1 is DFQATT and CDR2 is SNEGSKA (reference sequence). The V and J ends lost 5 bases and 2 bases respectively, with 11 bases between them. CDR3 in amino acids: CSAPDRSTDTQYF. CDR3 coding DNA: TGCAGTGCTCCGGACCGTTCCACAGATACGCAGTATTTT.

J is TRBJ1-1 and V is TRBV9; TRBD1 is a possible D gene (5 bases). V was clipped by 1 base and J by 3 bases, with 13 bases between them. There are 15 residues in the CDR3. The germline CDR1 and CDR2 sequences are SGDLS and YYNGEE. The CDR3 sequence: CASSVLPQGDTEAFF. CDR3 in DNA: TGTGCCAGCAGCGTACTTCCTCAAGGGGACACTGAAGCTTTCTTT. Based on the CDR3 plus reference TRBV9 and TRBJ1-1, the full variable domain is DSGVTQTPKHLITATGQRVTLRCSPRSGDLSVYWYQQSLDQGLQFLIQYYNGEERAKGNILERFSAQQFPDLHSELNLSSLELGDSALYFCASSVLPQGDTEAFFGQGTRLTVV.

Many counts were recorded for this clonotype. The gene calls are TRBV4-1 and TRBJ2-1; the match to TRBD2 covers 9 bases. Trimming cost V 4 bases and J 8 bases; bases outside gene matches: 0. CDR1 MGHRA and CDR2 YSYEKL come from the germline V gene. The CDR3 loop spans 12 amino acids. The CDR3: CASSLAGDEQFF. In DNA form, the CDR3 reads TGCGCCAGCAGCCTAGCGGGAGATGAGCAGTTCTTC.

This clonotype was recorded many times. The chain is built from TRBV7-2 and TRBJ2-3; TRBD2 aligns across 7 bases. Unmatched junction bases numbered 10, after V lost 7 bases and J lost 0 bases. Looked up from germline, CDR1 is SGHTA and CDR2 is FQGNSA. CDR3 length: 16 amino acids. CDR3 region: CASTSMGGSSTDTQYF. The DNA of the CDR3 is TGTGCCAGCACCTCCATGGGGGGGAGTAGCACAGATACGCAGTATTTT.

Many counts were recorded for this clonotype. This sequence joins TRBV29-1 and TRBJ2-5, with TRBD1 identical over 7 bases. CDR3 length: 14 amino acids. Germline CDR1 SQVTM, CDR2 ANQGSEA. V gave up 4 bases and J gave up 2 bases; unmatched junction bases: 7. CDR3 in amino acids: CSVAGTDHQETQYF. CDR3 DNA: TGCAGCGTTGCGGGGACAGATCATCAAGAGACCCAGTACTTC.

The chain carries TRBV7-2 and TRBJ1-1; weak D call: TRBD1 (5 bases). V lost 6 bases to trimming and J lost 4 bases, with 21 bases between them. The germline gives CDR1 SGHTA, CDR2 FQGNSA. This CDR3 has 16 residues. The CDR3 nucleotides read TGTGCCAGCAGGTTCCCCGGGGGGTTTCTGGGCACTGAAGCTTTCTTT. Protein: CASRFPGGFLGTEAFF.

The chain combines TRBV15 with TRBJ1-2; D call uncertain. V was clipped by 5 bases and J by 6 bases, with 13 bases between them. Germline V CDR1 and CDR2: LNHNV, YYDKDF (reference sequence). The CDR3 is made up of 13 amino acids. Here the CDR3 reads CATSRTQTNGYTF. In DNA form, the CDR3 reads TGTGCCACCAGCCGGACTCAAACGAATGGCTACACCTTC. Full variable domain (missing parts from reference TRBV15 and TRBJ1-2): DAMVIQNPRYQVTQFGKPVTLSCSQTLNHNVMYWYQQKSSQAPKLLFHYYDKDFNNEADTPDNFQSRRPNTSFCFLDIRSPGLGDTAMYLCATSRTQTNGYTFGSGTRLTVV.

The V gene is TRBV20-1, the J gene TRBJ1-1; no firm D call. The CDR3 is 11 amino acids. From germline, CDR1 is DFQATT and CDR2 SNEGSKA (reference sequence). The germline V and J ends were trimmed by 1 base and 4 bases, with 4 bases remaining between them. The CDR3 coding sequence is TGCAGTGCTAGAGGACTCACTGAAGCTTTCTTT. Translation: CSARGLTEAFF.

This rearrangement joins TRBV7-8 to TRBJ2-3, with D possibly being TRBD2 (6 bases). The germline gives CDR1 SGHVS, CDR2 FQNEAQ. Between the trimmed V and J ends, which lost 9 bases and 4 bases, there was a span of 23 bases. CDR3 size: 16 residues. CDR3 protein: CARSRLGGRYSDTQYF. CDR3 coding DNA: TGTGCCAGAAGCCGACTGGGTGGGAGGTACTCAGATACGCAGTATTTT.

This rearrangement joins TRBV7-9 to TRBJ2-5; 10 positions agree with TRBD2. The CDR3 covers 13 residues. The V gene's germline CDR1 is SEHNR and CDR2 FQNEAQ (reference sequence). V lost 7 bases and J lost 2; bases outside the gene matches: 1. The CDR3 nucleotides read TGTGCCAGCAAACTAGCGGGACAAGAGACCCAGTACTTC. Its translation is CASKLAGQETQYF. Complete variable domain (other parts from reference TRBV7-9 and TRBJ2-5): DTGVSQNPRHKITKRGQNVTFRCDPISEHNRLYWYRQTLGQGPEFLTYFQNEAQLEKSRLLSDRFSAERPKGSFSTLEIQRTEQGDSAMYLCASKLAGQETQYFGPGTRLLVL.

The table lists this clonotype with many counts. This sequence joins TRBV29-1 and TRBJ1-2; D call uncertain. Germline V gene lookup returns CDR1 SQVTM and CDR2 ANQGSEA. V was cut by 6 bases and J by 8 bases, with 16 bases left in between. This CDR3 has 12 residues. Here the CDR3 DNA reads TGCAGCGTAATTGATGGGTGGGGAGGCTACACCTTC. The encoded protein is CSVIDGWGGYTF.

The chain uses TRBV6-2 or TRBV6-3 and TRBJ2-6; TRBD2 is a possible D gene (6 bases). The CDR3 covers 18 residues. The V and J ends lost 4 bases and 0 bases respectively, with 16 bases between them. Germline-derived CDR1 and CDR2 are MNHEY and SVGEGT. The CDR3 reads CASSSRWGVLSGANVLTF. Written as DNA, the CDR3 is TGTGCCAGCAGTTCCAGATGGGGGGTCCTCTCTGGGGCCAACGTCCTGACTTTC.

CDR3 sequence (DNA): TGCGCCAGCAGCTCGGCCGGGACTAGCGAAGAGACCCAGTACTTC. Encoded protein: CASSSAGTSEETQYF. The chain is built from TRBV5-1 and TRBJ2-5; 10 bases are a match to TRBD2. Trimming took 3 bases from V and 3 from J; bases not matched to a gene: 5. CDR3 length equals 15 residues. In germline, CDR1 is SGHRS, CDR2 YFSETQ.

A few counts support this clonotype. The V call is TRBV7-3, the J call TRBJ1-6; no clear D gene. CDR1 SGHTA and CDR2 FQGTGA come from the germline V gene. Trimming pared 5 bases from V and 10 bases from J, leaving 15 bases between. This CDR3 is 14 amino acids long. The CDR3 region is CASSPEVGPSPLHF. DNA for the CDR3: TGTGCCAGCAGCCCTGAAGTAGGTCCCTCACCCCTCCACTTT.

Note on this clonotype: One junction end does not reproduce the germline sequence, and a read error may be involved. This chain uses TRBV2 with TRBJ1-2; possible D gene TRBD1, 6 bases. The CDR3 is 14 residues long. Germline V gene sequence: CDR1 SNHLY, CDR2 FYNNEI. CDR3 loop: CTSSVRGGGYGYTF. The CDR3 DNA follows: TGTACCAGCAGTGTCAGGGGAGGCGGCTATGGCTACACCTTC.

The rearrangement joins TRBV25-1 to TRBJ2-1; TRBD2 matches at 8 bases. J was trimmed by 7 bases and V by 8 bases; bases with no gene match: 13. Germline V gives CDR1 MGHDK, CDR2 SYGVNS. This CDR3 spans 15 amino acids. Here the CDR3 reads CASSISGRLWNEQFF. CDR3 DNA: TGTGCCAGCTCGATCAGCGGGAGATTATGGAATGAGCAGTTCTTC. Together with reference TRBV25-1 and TRBJ2-1, the CDR3 gives the full variable domain: EADIYQTPRYLVIGTGKKITLECSQTMGHDKMYWYQQDPGMELHLIHYSYGVNSTEKGDLSSESTVSRIRTEHFPLTLESARPSHTSQYLCASSISGRLWNEQFFGPGTRLTVL.

The sample holds many counts of this clonotype. The V call is TRBV9, the J call TRBJ2-5, with D unclear. Germline V gene sequence: CDR1 SGDLS, CDR2 YYNGEE. Trimming pared 0 bases from V and 7 bases from J, leaving 4 bases between. The CDR3 has 11 residues. The CDR3, as DNA: TGTGCCAGCAGCGTAGGGACGACCCAGTACTTC. This sequence encodes CASSVGTTQYF.

Turning to this clonotype: Possible read error: a much larger clone is one base away. Lacking the conserved final phenylalanine or tryptophan, this CDR3 likely reflects a read error. The V call is TRBV6-5, the J call TRBJ1-1; weak D call: TRBD1 (5 bases). The CDR3 totals 14 residues. The germline gives CDR1 MNHEY, CDR2 SVGAGI. Trimming pared 4 bases from V and 4 bases from J, leaving 13 bases between. The CDR3 nucleotides read TGTGCCAGCAGTTCCTCGGGGCTGGGCACTGAAGCTTTCCTT. It codes for CASSSSGLGTEAFL.

This clonotype was seen at least ten times. The chain is built from TRBV14 and TRBJ2-3; D gene ambiguous. The CDR3 sequence is 13 residues long. V was shortened by 5 bases and J by 2 bases, with 8 bases between the two germline ends. Looked up from germline, CDR1 is SGHDN and CDR2 is FVKESK. This CDR3 reads CASSYGTTDTQYF. CDR3 in DNA: TGTGCCAGCAGCTACGGAACCACAGATACGCAGTATTTT.

As for this clonotype: A much larger clone differs by one base, so this may be a read error. The chain carries TRBV12-3 or TRBV12-4 and TRBJ1-3; 9 bases are shared with TRBD1. The CDR3 loop spans 15 amino acids. Written as DNA, the CDR3 is TGTGCCAGCAGCGAGGGACAGGGACCTGGAGACACCATATATTTT. It codes for CASSEGQGPGDTIYF.

V is TRBV19 and J is TRBJ1-2, with D tentatively TRBD1 (5 bases). Trimming took off 8 bases at V and 4 bases at J, with 17 bases between the two ends. Germline V lookup: CDR1 LNHDA, CDR2 SQIVND (reference sequence). The CDR3 is 14 residues long. CDR3 amino acids: CASCGAAQSYGYTF. DNA of the CDR3: TGTGCCAGTTGTGGGGCGGCTCAAAGCTATGGCTACACCTTC.

This clonotype was counted ten times or more. The V gene is TRBV7-8, the J gene TRBJ2-7; 11 bases match TRBD2. Germline loops: CDR1 SGHVS, CDR2 FQNEAQ. J gave up 0 bases and V 3 bases, and 10 bases lay outside the gene matches. The length of the CDR3 is 18 residues. CDR3 loop: CASSFPGLAGGTSYEQYF. In nucleotides, the CDR3 is TGTGCCAGCAGCTTTCCGGGCCTAGCGGGAGGTACCTCCTACGAGCAGTACTTC.

The chain recombines TRBV27 with TRBJ2-1; perhaps TRBD1 as D (6 bases). This CDR3 has 14 amino acids. Germline CDR1 reads MNHEY; CDR2 reads SMNVEV (reference sequence). V lost 4 bases and J lost 6, with 13 bases in between. CDR3 amino acids: CASSSRRQVNEQFF. The CDR3 DNA reads TGTGCCAGCAGTTCTCGGAGACAGGTCAATGAGCAGTTCTTC.

The chain links TRBV9 to TRBJ1-2; D not resolved. With 0 bases removed from V and 5 bases from J, the gap between germline ends came to 2 bases. This CDR3 is 11 amino acids long. The germline V gene encodes CDR1 SGDLS and CDR2 YYNGEE. The CDR3 spells CASSVGYGYTF. CDR3 nucleotide sequence: TGTGCCAGCAGCGTAGGGTATGGCTACACCTTC.

This clonotype occurred many times. V is TRBV29-1 and J is TRBJ2-3, with TRBD2 identical over 11 bases. The CDR3 runs 19 residues. V lost 3 bases, J lost 2 bases, and 16 bases stayed unmatched. Germline V lookup: CDR1 SQVTM, CDR2 ANQGSEA. The CDR3 is CSVDLASGRNQDNTDTQYF. As DNA, the CDR3 is TGCAGCGTTGACTTGGCTAGCGGGAGGAACCAGGATAACACAGATACGCAGTATTTT.

This rearrangement joins TRBV5-4 to TRBJ2-6; no definite D call. The V end lost 0 bases, the J end lost 0 bases, and 7 bases lay between the germline ends. The CDR3 contains 16 residues. Germline V lookup: CDR1 SGHNT, CDR2 YYREEE (reference sequence). The CDR3 sequence: CASSLGGLSGANVLTF. CDR3 in DNA: TGTGCCAGCAGCTTGGGGGGTCTCTCTGGGGCCAACGTCCTGACTTTC.

The rearrangement joins TRBV29-1 to TRBJ2-7; D is undetermined. Trimming removed 4 bases at V and 1 base at J, with 8 bases between. Germline V lookup: CDR1 SQVTM, CDR2 ANQGSEA. The CDR3 totals 12 residues. CDR3 amino acids: CSVGSVSYEQYF. The CDR3 DNA reads TGCAGCGTTGGATCCGTGTCCTACGAGCAGTACTTC.

The chain is built from TRBV7-9 and TRBJ1-1, with D uncertain. This CDR3 region has 13 residues. Germline CDR1 and CDR2: SEHNR and FQNEAQ (reference sequence). Trimming took off 9 bases at V and 1 base at J, with 12 bases between the two ends. CDR3 protein: CASMAYANTEAFF. The CDR3 region has the DNA TGTGCCAGTATGGCCTACGCGAACACTGAAGCTTTCTTT.

J is TRBJ2-1 and V is TRBV6-1; D is unclear. V shed 10 bases and J shed 8 bases, with 15 bases lying between them. Germline V gene data show CDR1 as MNHNS and CDR2 as SASEGT. CDR3 size: 12 residues. CDR3 loop: CATERAIDEQFF. The CDR3 nucleotides read TGTGCCACCGAACGGGCTATCGATGAGCAGTTCTTC.

The rearrangement links TRBV20-1 to TRBJ1-6; D not certain. Germline lookup yields CDR1 DFQATT and CDR2 SNEGSKA (reference sequence). The CDR3 contains 13 residues. V was trimmed by 6 bases and J by 5 bases, leaving 11 bases between them. The CDR3 region has the DNA TGCAGTGCGTCAAGGGATGATAATTCACCCCTCCACTTT. Translation gives CSASRDDNSPLHF.